This T cell receptor beta chain was observed in a study of OX40 agonist ivuxolimab in advanced cancers. Study at large: Three partial responders included one hepatocellular carcinoma patient and two cutaneous melanoma patients.

Study results and caveats: Expanded clones were, on average, more numerous among CD8+ T cells than CD4+. Certain nonresponders additionally had low normalized T-cell clonal expansion.

Blood draws occurred at baseline, cycle 4 day 1, and cycle 7 day 1. Germline CDR1 SGHKS, CDR2 YYEKEE (reference sequence). Unmatched junction bases numbered 13, after V lost 4 bases and J lost 6 bases. The CDR3 length is 16 residues. With regard to this clone: Its antigen is still unknown.

The repertoire was sequenced with immunoSEQ multiplex PCR; TCRdb's copy has only in-frame clones and lacks some. The sample has under 100,000 clones; 91% are singletons. V and J are TRBV5-5 and TRBJ1-2, with 9 bases identical to TRBD1. This specimen was CD4+ or CD8+ T cells sorted from blood, taken in a trial of the OX40 agonist ivuxolimab. This sequence originates from an adult with an advanced solid tumor such as melanoma, head and neck, liver or kidney cancer. Here the CDR3 DNA reads TGTGCCAGCAGCCGCGGAATCGTACAGGGGGCTCATGGCTACACCTTC. Its protein is CASSRGIVQGAHGYTF.